What follows describes a single T cell receptor (beta chain). Sequencing was performed with immunoSEQ multiplex PCR; in TCRdb, only in-frame clones are kept and a portion is missing. This sample has around 130,000 clones, with around nine tenths found just once. This entry is derived from a study of blood T cell repertoires in COVID-19. V was pared by 0 bases and J by 1 base, with 9 bases between. The CDR3 spans 15 residues. CDR1 is SGDLS, CDR2 YYNGEE, per germline. This clonotype originated in a human donor in a cohort sampled during active COVID-19. Material: peripheral blood. J is TRBJ2-3 and V is TRBV9, with D maybe TRBD1 (6 bases). CDR3 in amino acids: CASSVDAGGTDTQYF. For the CDR3, the DNA is TGTGCCAGCAGCGTAGATGCAGGGGGCACAGATACGCAGTATTTT.